A single sample is the source of the 26 T cell receptor beta chains below, sequenced in a study of blood T cells in healthy people across ages. The second PCR ran 7 to 11 cycles with a sample-barcoded 5' primer and J-beta primers. TCRdb ran MiXCR on the 5' RACE reads and lists one entry per CDR3 protein. This table has about 400,000 distinct CDR3 sequences, roughly half appearing once. The sample was blood. These receptors were taken from a man aged 55 to 70 in good health.

In DNA form, the CDR3 reads TGTGCCAGCAGACGAGGGACAGGGTTTAACGAGCAGTACTTC. This translates into CASRRGTGFNEQYF. This sequence joins TRBV6-2 or TRBV6-3 and TRBJ2-7, with 9 bases fitting TRBD1. Germline-derived CDR1 and CDR2 are MNHEY and SVGEGT. The CDR3 consists of 14 residues. J lost 5 bases, V lost 6 bases, and 8 bases had no gene match.

This chain connects TRBV18 to TRBJ2-7; D gene ambiguous. Germline loops: CDR1 KGHSH, CDR2 LQKENI. The V end was cut by 3 bases, the J end by 6 bases, with 21 bases between. The CDR3 loop spans 16 amino acids. The CDR3 DNA reads as TGTGCCAGCTCACCGGTCCCCGTCACAGACGCCGCCGAGCAGTACTTC. It translates to CASSPVPVTDAAEQYF. Together with reference TRBV18 and TRBJ2-7, the CDR3 gives the full variable domain: NAGVMQNPRHLVRRRGQEARLRCSPMKGHSHVYWYRQLPEEGLKFMVYLQKENIIDESGMPKERFSAEFPKEGPSILRIQQVVRGDSAAYFCASSPVPVTDAAEQYFGPGTRLTVT.

The V and J genes are TRBV20-1 and TRBJ2-3; 7 bases agree with TRBD2. Trimming at V came to 6 bases and at J to 2 bases, leaving 11 bases not matched to a gene. The CDR3 runs 15 residues. The germline CDR1 and CDR2 sequences are DFQATT and SNEGSKA (reference sequence). The CDR3 nucleotides read TGCAGTGCACCTATGAGGACTAGGTCCACAGATACGCAGTATTTT. It is translated as CSAPMRTRSTDTQYF.

The chain recombines TRBV24-1 with TRBJ2-5; 9 bases agree with TRBD2. V lost 0 bases and J lost 3; bases outside the gene matches: 4. Germline assignment: CDR1 KGHDR and CDR2 SFDVKD. This CDR3 has 16 residues. CDR3 DNA sequence: TGTGCCACCAGTGATTTGCCTAGCGGGGTGAAAGAGACCCAGTACTTC. It yields the protein CATSDLPSGVKETQYF.

In this sample, this clonotype turned up many times. V usage is TRBV5-5 and J usage is TRBJ1-2, with no clear D. The V gene's germline CDR1 is SGHKS and CDR2 YYEKEE (reference sequence). CDR3 length equals 12 residues. V was cut by 1 base and J by 6 bases, with 7 bases left in between. The CDR3 sequence: CASSLTVHGYTF. The DNA for the CDR3 is TGTGCCAGCAGCTTGACTGTCCATGGCTACACCTTC. Looking up the rest from reference TRBV5-5 and TRBJ1-2 gives the full variable domain: DAGVTQSPTHLIKTRGQQVTLRCSPISGHKSVSWYQQVLGQGPQFIFQYYEKEERGRGNFPDRFSARQFPNYSSELNVNALLLGDSALYLCASSLTVHGYTFGSGTRLTVV.

This clonotype occurred many times. The V gene is TRBV28, the J gene TRBJ1-1; 7 bases align to TRBD1. The CDR3 contains 11 residues. Germline CDR1 MDHEN, CDR2 SYDVKM. V shed 7 bases, J shed 6 bases, and the junction held 2 bases outside the gene matches. The CDR3: CASTRGPEAFF. The CDR3 region has the DNA TGTGCCAGCACGAGGGGGCCTGAAGCTTTCTTT. Looking up the rest from reference TRBV28 and TRBJ1-1 gives the full variable domain: DVKVTQSSRYLVKRTGEKVFLECVQDMDHENMFWYRQDPGLGLRLIYFSYDVKMKEKGDIPEGYSVSREKKERFSLILESASTNQTSMYLCASTRGPEAFFGQGTRLTVV.

This chain connects TRBV7-8 to TRBJ2-1, with TRBD2 matching 11 bases. The CDR3 contains 18 residues. Germline loops: CDR1 SGHVS, CDR2 FQNEAQ. The junction had 12 bases not matched to a gene; V was cut back by 6 bases and J by 2 bases. The CDR3 sequence is CASSHPTSGRSPYNEQFF. The CDR3 DNA follows: TGTGCCAGCAGTCACCCCACTAGCGGGAGATCACCCTACAATGAGCAGTTCTTC.

V and J are TRBV6-5 and TRBJ2-7; 7 nucleotides agree with TRBD1. Looked up from germline, CDR1 is MNHEY and CDR2 is SVGAGI. V gave up 7 bases and J gave up 6 bases; unmatched junction bases: 9. This CDR3 has 13 amino acids. For the CDR3, the DNA is TGTGCCAGCACCGTAAAGGGGGCAGGCGAGCAGTACTTC. This gives the protein CASTVKGAGEQYF.

The chain recombines TRBV6-5 with TRBJ1-5, with D possibly matching TRBD1 (6 bases). The germline V gene encodes CDR1 MNHEY and CDR2 SVGAGI. The CDR3 totals 13 residues. The germline V and J ends were trimmed by 6 bases and 3 bases, with 9 bases remaining between them. In nucleotides, the CDR3 is TGTGCCAGCAGCCGGGACACCAATCAGCCCCAGCATTTT. It codes for CASSRDTNQPQHF.

This chain links TRBV7-2 with TRBJ2-3; D gene uncertain. Looked up from germline, CDR1 is SGHTA and CDR2 is FQGNSA. The CDR3 length is 13 residues. The germline V and J ends were trimmed by 5 bases and 8 bases, with 14 bases remaining between them. In nucleotides, the CDR3 is TGTGCCAGCAGCCCTGCTACGGCGAGTACGCAGTATTTT. Its protein is CASSPATASTQYF.

This sequence joins TRBV27 and TRBJ1-6; no firm D call. The CDR3 is made up of 14 amino acids. Germline values: CDR1 MNHEY, CDR2 SMNVEV (reference sequence). V was pared by 7 bases and J by 0 bases, with 7 bases between. Here the CDR3 reads CASNPGSYNSPLHF. The CDR3 nucleotides are TGTGCCAGCAACCCAGGCTCCTATAATTCACCCCTCCACTTT.

V and J are TRBV20-1 and TRBJ2-3; D remains unclear. Germline loops: CDR1 DFQATT, CDR2 SNEGSKA (reference sequence). Trimming shortened V by 5 bases and J by 2 bases, and 17 bases separated the two germline ends. The CDR3 spans 15 residues. The CDR3 DNA sequence: TGCAGTGCTGTCGATTCGAAGAAGTTCACAGATACGCAGTATTTT. Encoded protein: CSAVDSKKFTDTQYF.

The genes are TRBV27 and TRBJ2-3; the match to TRBD2 covers 8 bases. V lost 1 base and J lost 2; bases outside the gene matches: 2. The CDR3 has 15 residues. CDR1 is MNHEY and CDR2 is SMNVEV in the germline V gene (reference sequence). The CDR3 sequence is CASSLFSGATDTQYF. DNA of the CDR3: TGTGCCAGCAGTTTATTTAGCGGGGCCACAGATACGCAGTATTTT.

This chain uses TRBV4-2 with TRBJ1-5; D gene uncertain. V was clipped by 0 bases and J by 2 bases, with 14 bases between them. Germline assignment: CDR1 LGHNA and CDR2 YNFKEQ. The CDR3 has 17 amino acids. The CDR3 here is CASSQDVRAGGNQPQHF. The CDR3 coding sequence is TGTGCCAGCAGCCAAGATGTGAGGGCGGGTGGCAATCAGCCCCAGCATTTT.

This clonotype has a count of ten or more. The J gene is TRBJ2-2, the V gene TRBV4-2; 11 bases align to TRBD2. V lost 0 bases, J lost 1 base, and 1 base stayed unmatched. The CDR3 has 17 amino acids. The germline V gene encodes CDR1 LGHNA and CDR2 YNFKEQ. CDR3 residues: CASSQELAGVNTGELFF. CDR3 bases: TGTGCCAGCAGCCAAGAACTAGCGGGGGTGAACACCGGGGAGCTGTTTTTT.

This clonotype was seen ten or more times. The chain has TRBV29-1 and TRBJ2-4; the D gene is possibly TRBD1 (6 bases). Germline values: CDR1 SQVTM, CDR2 ANQGSEA. This CDR3 is 12 amino acids long. V lost 6 bases and J lost 9, with 15 bases in between. The CDR3 DNA reads as TGCAGCGTCGGAGCACAGGGTAGCATTCAGTACTTC. Protein sequence: CSVGAQGSIQYF.

The chain recombines TRBV21-1 with TRBJ2-7; the table's D call, TRBD1, has no DNA check behind it. TRBV21-1 is a known pseudogene. CDR3 length: 18 residues. CDR3 nucleotides: TGTGCCAGCAGCAAAGGCTTACCGGGACAGGGGGATTCCTACGAGCAGTACTTC. As protein: CASSKGLPGQGDSYEQYF.

This chain links TRBV12-3 or TRBV12-4 with TRBJ2-4, with D perhaps TRBD2 (6 bases). The CDR3 is 15 residues long. V was trimmed by 5 bases and J by 3 bases, leaving 14 bases between them. CDR3 loop: CASSAPAGNKNIQYF. The CDR3 nucleotides read TGTGCCAGCAGTGCTCCGGCGGGGAACAAAAACATTCAGTACTTC.

V and J are TRBV6-1 and TRBJ2-3; D is ambiguous. The germline V gene has CDR1 MNHNS and CDR2 SASEGT. The V end lost 0 bases, the J end lost 8 bases, and 6 bases lay between the germline ends. This CDR3 has 12 residues. The CDR3 DNA reads as TGTGCCAGCAGTGAAGCCGCGTCTACGCAGTATTTT. This gives the protein CASSEAASTQYF.

This chain links TRBV10-2 with TRBJ2-1; 8 nucleotides agree with TRBD2. The germline V gene encodes CDR1 WSHSY and CDR2 SAAADI. This CDR3 is built from 17 residues. Germline trimming cut 3 bases from V and 3 bases from J; bases unmatched to any gene: 10. The CDR3 DNA follows: TGCGCCAGCAGTGACCCGACGCTGGCGGGAGGCTACAATGAGCAGTTCTTC. It is translated as CASSDPTLAGGYNEQFF.

This clonotype was recorded at least ten times. J is TRBJ2-3 and V is TRBV11-2, with D hard to call. The V gene lost 6 bases and the J gene lost 1 base, with 11 bases spanning the gap. Germline assignment: CDR1 SGHAT and CDR2 FQNNGV. The CDR3 runs to 14 residues. CDR3 sequence: CASSFSPRTDTQYF. The CDR3, as DNA: TGTGCCAGCAGTTTTAGTCCCCGCACAGATACGCAGTATTTT. Full variable domain (outside the CDR3, taken from reference TRBV11-2 and TRBJ2-3): EAGVAQSPRYKIIEKRQSVAFWCNPISGHATLYWYQQILGQGPKLLIQFQNNGVVDDSQLPKDRFSAERLKGVDSTLKIQPAKLEDSAVYLCASSFSPRTDTQYFGPGTRLTVL.

The chain employs TRBV20-1 and TRBJ2-7; 10 bases are shared with TRBD1. J was trimmed by 0 bases and V by 6 bases; bases with no gene match: 2. The CDR3 runs 13 residues. Germline V gene data show CDR1 as DFQATT and CDR2 as SNEGSKA (reference sequence). In DNA, the CDR3 is TGCAGTGCCGGGACAGGGGTCTCCTACGAGCAGTACTTC. This sequence encodes CSAGTGVSYEQYF.

The genes are TRBV7-6 and TRBJ2-7, with TRBD2 identical over 9 bases. After removal of 5 bases from V and 2 bases from J, the junction contained 7 bases not matched to a gene. The CDR3 length is 15 residues. Germline V gene data show CDR1 as SGHVS and CDR2 as FNYEAQ. The chain's CDR3 is CASSPIAGAPYEQYF. In DNA, the CDR3 is TGTGCCAGCAGCCCTATAGCGGGAGCCCCCTACGAGCAGTACTTC.

The sample holds many counts of this clonotype. The rearrangement uses TRBV4-3 and TRBJ2-1; D is possibly TRBD1 or TRBD2 (6 bases each). Trimming left V 1 base short and J 2 bases short, with 12 bases between. The germline V gene has CDR1 LGHNA and CDR2 YSLEER. The CDR3 covers 16 residues. CDR3 sequence reads: CASSQAEGGAYNEQFF. CDR3 sequence (DNA): TGCGCCAGCAGCCAAGCTGAGGGGGGCGCCTACAATGAGCAGTTCTTC.

J is TRBJ2-5 and V is TRBV11-2; 11 nucleotides line up with TRBD1. The junction had 11 bases not matched to a gene; V was cut back by 4 bases and J by 13 bases. CDR3 length: 14 residues. Germline V CDR1 and CDR2: SGHAT, FQNNGV. The CDR3 DNA reads TGTGCCAGCAGCTCTCAGGGGACAGGGGGTGGGTCGTACTTC. Translated: CASSSQGTGGGSYF.

In regard to this clonotype: At one boundary the junction diverges from the germline segment, which might be a read error. The chain recombines TRBV20-1 with TRBJ2-3; 11 positions match TRBD1. The length of the CDR3 is 15 residues. CDR1 is DFQATT and CDR2 is SNEGSKA in the germline V gene (reference sequence). The CDR3 loop is CGARPRDRGADTQYF. The CDR3 bases are TGCGGTGCACGCCCCCGGGACAGGGGGGCAGATACGCAGTATTTT.